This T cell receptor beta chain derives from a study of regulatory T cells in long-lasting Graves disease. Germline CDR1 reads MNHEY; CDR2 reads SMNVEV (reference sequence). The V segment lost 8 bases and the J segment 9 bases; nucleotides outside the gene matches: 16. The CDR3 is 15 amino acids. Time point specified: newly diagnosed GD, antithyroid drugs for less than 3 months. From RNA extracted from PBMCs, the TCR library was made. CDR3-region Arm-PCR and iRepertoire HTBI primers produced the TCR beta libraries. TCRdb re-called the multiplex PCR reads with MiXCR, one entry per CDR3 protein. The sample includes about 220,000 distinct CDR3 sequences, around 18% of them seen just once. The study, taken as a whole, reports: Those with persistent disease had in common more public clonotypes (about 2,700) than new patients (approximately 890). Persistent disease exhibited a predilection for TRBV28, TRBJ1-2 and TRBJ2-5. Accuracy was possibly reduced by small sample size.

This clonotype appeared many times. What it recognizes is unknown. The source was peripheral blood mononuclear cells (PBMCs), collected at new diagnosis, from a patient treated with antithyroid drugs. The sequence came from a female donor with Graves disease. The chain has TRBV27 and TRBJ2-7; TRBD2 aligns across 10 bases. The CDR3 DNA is TGTGCCAGCGGCGGGGGGGCTAGCGGGAGCGTTCGGCAGTACTTC. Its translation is CASGGGASGSVRQYF.